This is a list of T cell receptor beta chains from one sample in a study of blood T cell repertoires in COVID-19. TCRdb's copy holds only in-frame clones and misses some; the assay was immunoSEQ multiplex PCR. The sample has roughly 320,000 clones, 85% to 90% seen once; the top ten hold approximately 4.1%. Sequencing was done on a sample of PBMCs or T cells enriched from blood (not recorded which). The receptors were gathered from a man aged 25 to 40 who had recovered from COVID-19. CDR3s include the opening cysteine and the closing phenylalanine or tryptophan. A D gene is named only where the DNA matches it firmly. Clone size, where shown, is once, few, many, or a class for clones that have expanded.

d_gene	v_gene	j_gene	len	abundance	CDR3nt	CDR3aa
TRBD2	TRBV5-1	TRBJ2-5	15	.	TGCGCCAGCAGCTTGGGAGGGACTAGCGGGGTGGCCCAGTACTTC	CASSLGGTSGVAQYF
.	TRBV6-5	TRBJ1-1	14	.	TGTGCCAGCACATATAAAAAAGGGGGAACTGAAGCTTTCTTT	CASTYKKGGTEAFF
.	TRBV18	TRBJ2-7	15	.	TGTGCCAGCTCACCATTCGGGGGCGGGGGCGCCGAGCAGTACTTC	CASSPFGGGGAEQYF
.	TRBV21-1	TRBJ2-3	17	once	TGTGCCAGCAGCAAAGGGCATGAGGACCCGGGGGCAGATACGCAGTATTTT	CASSKGHEDPGADTQYF
.	TRBV5-1	TRBJ1-3	13	.	TGCGCCAGCAGCCGGGACTCTGGAAACACCATATATTTT	CASSRDSGNTIYF
.	TRBV27	TRBJ1-1	14	.	TGTGCCAGCAGTTTCTACAGGCTAAACACTGAAGCTTTCTTT	CASSFYRLNTEAFF
.	TRBV7-9	TRBJ1-2	13	.	TGTGCCAGCCTTCCAGGCACTAACTATGGCTACACCTTC	CASLPGTNYGYTF
TRBD2	TRBV25-1	TRBJ2-5	15	.	TGTGCCAGCAGTGAATGGGGACTAGCGAGGGAGACCCAGTACTTC	CASSEWGLARETQYF
TRBD1	TRBV18	TRBJ2-3	15	.	TGTGCCAGCTCACCACTGGGGACAGGGGGCCATACGCAGTATTTT	CASSPLGTGGHTQYF
TRBD2	TRBV4-1	TRBJ2-5	17	.	TGCGCCAGCAGCCAAGACCCAGCGGGGGCGTACCAAGAGACCCAGTACTTC	CASSQDPAGAYQETQYF
.	TRBV27	TRBJ2-7	14	few	TGTGCCAGCAGTTATCAGGCGGGGGCGTACGAGCAGTACTTC	CASSYQAGAYEQYF
.	TRBV7-8	TRBJ2-4	16	.	TGTGCCAGCAGCTTATTGGGGGGTTCAGCCAAAAACATTCAGTACTTC	CASSLLGGSAKNIQYF
.	TRBV19	TRBJ1-2	13	.	TGTGCCAGTAGCGCTACATGGGGGCTCGGCTACACCTTC	CASSATWGLGYTF
.	TRBV24-1	TRBJ1-2	13	.	TGTGCCACCAGTGCTGCAGGGGTCTATGGCTACACCTTC	CATSAAGVYGYTF
.	TRBV18	TRBJ1-3	16	.	TGTGCCAGCTCACCAACCGCCCTTCGGTCCGGAAACACCATATATTTT	CASSPTALRSGNTIYF
TRBD1	TRBV5-6	TRBJ2-2	15	.	TGTGCCAGCAGCCAAGACAGGGGGAGCACCGGGGAGCTGTTTTTT	CASSQDRGSTGELFF
TRBD2	TRBV3-1/TRBV3-2	TRBJ2-3	16	.	TGTGCCAGCAGCCTTGGGACTAGCGCGTACACAGATACGCAGTATTTT	CASSLGTSAYTDTQYF
.	TRBV5-6	TRBJ2-7	16	.	TGTGCCAGCAGCCCATCGACAGGACCATACTCCTACGAGCAGTACTTC	CASSPSTGPYSYEQYF
TRBD1	TRBV28	TRBJ1-2	15	.	TGTGCCAGCAGGGTCCGGGACAGGGTTATCTATGGCTACACCTTC	CASRVRDRVIYGYTF
.	TRBV28	TRBJ1-4	14	once	TGTGCCAGCAACATGGGGGGGTTCGATGAAAAACTGTTTTTT	CASNMGGFDEKLFF
.	TRBV12-5	TRBJ2-6	16	.	TGTGCTGTTGAACTGGGCTCGAGTGGCTGGGCCAACGTCCTGACTTTC	CAVELGSSGWANVLTF
.	TRBV28	TRBJ1-2	12	.	TGTGCCAGCAGTTTACCGAGCTATGGCTACACCTTC	CASSLPSYGYTF